What follows is one T cell receptor (beta chain) and its context. Its specificity is not known. One junction end disagrees with the germline gene, perhaps due to a read error. Using quantitative 5'-RACE with molecular barcodes, the authors made TCR beta libraries. TCRdb ran MiXCR on the 5' RACE reads and lists one entry per CDR3 protein. The sample comprises 250,000 to 350,000 distinct CDR3 sequences, about a fifth of which are singletons, and roughly 3.6% rests with the top ten. The data originate from a study of CD8 T cells in ankylosing spondylitis. Findings and caveats of the study: Earlier authors reported some of these motif variants in reactive arthritis synovial fluid and blood.

This CDR3 has 13 amino acids. The germline V gene has CDR1 SSHAT and CDR2 FNYEAQ (reference sequence). This clonotype was sampled from a female donor with ankylosing spondylitis or in good health (not recorded which). The sequenced material came from blood, either unsorted or a sorted T cell fraction (not recorded which). This rearrangement joins TRBV7-7 to TRBJ2-1; 11 nucleotides align to TRBD2. DNA of the CDR3: TGTGCTAGCAGCTCCACTAGCGGGAGCCGGCAGTTCTTC. It encodes CASSSTSGSRQFF. The entire variable domain, with the rest obtained from reference TRBV7-7 and TRBJ2-1, is as follows: GAGVSQSPRYKVTKRGQDVTLRCDPISSHATLYWYQQALGQGPEFLTYFNYEAQPDKSGLPSDRFSAERPEGSISTLTIQRTEQRDSAMYRCASSSTSGSRQFFGPGTRLTVL.